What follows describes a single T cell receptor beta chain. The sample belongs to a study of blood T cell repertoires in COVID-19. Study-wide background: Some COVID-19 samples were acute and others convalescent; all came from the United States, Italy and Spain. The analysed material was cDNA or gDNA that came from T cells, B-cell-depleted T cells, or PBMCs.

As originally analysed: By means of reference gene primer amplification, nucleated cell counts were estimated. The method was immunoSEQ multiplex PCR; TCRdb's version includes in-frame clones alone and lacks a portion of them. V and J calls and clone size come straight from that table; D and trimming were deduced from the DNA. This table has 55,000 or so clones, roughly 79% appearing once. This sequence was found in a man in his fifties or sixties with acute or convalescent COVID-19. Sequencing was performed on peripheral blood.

The CDR3 sequence: CASRGLAGETQYF. The CDR3, as DNA: TGTGCCAGCAGAGGACTAGCCGGAGAGACCCAGTACTTC. The rearrangement links TRBV6-5 to TRBJ2-5; 8 bases agree with TRBD2. With V trimmed by 6 bases and J by 4 bases, 4 bases remained unmatched. There are 13 residues in the CDR3. CDR1 MNHEY and CDR2 SVGAGI come from the germline V gene.